The clone carrying this T cell receptor beta chain was counted between two and nine times. Regarding time point: after trial treatment. The treatment is: LDRT plus nivolumab, ipilimumab, low-dose cyclophosphamide and aspirin (RACIN trial). Donors were given nivolumab, ipilimumab, aspirin, low-dose cyclophosphamide and low-dose radiotherapy. Germline CDR1 reads MNHEY; CDR2 reads SVGEGT. The V end was cut by 5 bases, the J end by 6 bases, with 20 bases between. The CDR3 length is 15 residues. These data originate in a study of low-dose radiotherapy and immunotherapy resistance in tumors. Priming of first-strand cDNA relied on TRAV- and TRBV-specific primers (covering alpha and beta chains). TCR amplification used 20 PCR cycles, a constant-region primer and a V-primer adapter. TCRdb passed the reads through MiXCR, listing each CDR3 protein once. The repertoire holds fewer than 110,000 distinct CDR3 sequences, with around 20% as singletons.

Sequenced material: PBMCs, taken after low-dose radiotherapy plus immunotherapy. The receptor was isolated from a male donor with prostate cancer. The chain joins TRBV6-2 or TRBV6-3 to TRBJ2-7; TRBD1 might be the D (6 bases). The CDR3 region has the DNA TGTGCCAGCAGTGAAGAGGGGGTGGGGGCTGGCGAGCAGTACTTC. This translates into CASSEEGVGAGEQYF.